A selection of T cell receptor beta chains follows, all from one sample in a study of CD8+ T cells in alopecia areata. Sequencing used immunoSEQ multiplex PCR; TCRdb keeps in-frame clones, though not all of them. Found here are approximately 140,000 clones, about 88% of them singletons; the top ten hold less than 15%. The sequencing used CD8+ T cells sorted from blood, collected at week 4, from a patient treated with tofacitinib. These receptors came from a human donor with alopecia areata. The CDR3 runs from the conserved cysteine through the conserved F or W. D genes are given only for firm matches. Only some rows state a clone size, as once, few, many or a class for expanded clones.

>TRBJ2-1|TRBV27|-|-
TGTGCCAGCAGTTTATCGGTGGCGGTCTCCTACAATGAGCAGTTCTTC
CASSLSVAVSYNEQFF
>TRBJ1-5|TRBV23-1|-|few
TGCGCCAGCAGTCACCCGGAGGGAGCTCTCTGTCAGCCCCAGCATTTT
CASSHPEGALCQPQHF
>TRBJ2-7|TRBV29-1|-|-
TGCAGCGTTGAGGGGAGCCAGGGCTCCTACGAGCAGTACTTC
CSVEGSQGSYEQYF
>TRBJ2-2|TRBV7-6|-|-
TGTGCCAGCAGCCCAACAGAAGTGAACACCGGGGAGCTGTTTTTT
CASSPTEVNTGELFF
>TRBJ2-1|TRBV6-5|TRBD2|-
TGTGCCAGCAGTTACTCGACTAGCGGGGGCTGGAATGAGCAGTTCTTC
CASSYSTSGGWNEQFF
>TRBJ1-5|TRBV13|-|-
TGTGCCAGCAGCTCGACCCCAGATCGCAATCAGCCCCAGCATTTT
CASSSTPDRNQPQHF
>TRBJ2-7|TRBV19|-|-
TGTGCCAGTAGTATGGGCATCTACGAGCAGTACTTC
CASSMGIYEQYF
>TRBJ2-3|TRBV27|-|once
TGTGCCAGCACCCCCCTTTGGGGGAGCACAGATACGCAGTATTTT
CASTPLWGSTDTQYF
>TRBJ2-3|TRBV7-3|TRBD2|-
TGTGCCAGCAGCTTAAGCAAACTAGCGGGAGCCCGCACAGATACGCAGTATTTT
CASSLSKLAGARTDTQYF
>TRBJ2-2|TRBV27|-|-
TGTGCCAGCAGGTACCTCTATGGGGGTACCGGGGAGCTGTTTTTT
CASRYLYGGTGELFF
>TRBJ2-7|TRBV14|-|-
TGTGCCAGCAGCTCTTCCGAGACAGGTCCCTACGAGCAGTACTTC
CASSSSETGPYEQYF
>TRBJ2-1|TRBV27|-|-
TGTGCCAGCACCACGGCGTCAGAACCCTACAATGAGCAGTTCTTC
CASTTASEPYNEQFF
>TRBJ2-7|TRBV25-1|-|once
TGTGCCAGCAGTGAATACGGGCAGGGTAGATGGTCCTACGAGCAGTACTTC
CASSEYGQGRWSYEQYF
>TRBJ2-7|TRBV7-9|-|-
TGTGCCAGCAGCTCCGAGAGTACAGGGTCAGGCTACGAGCAGTACTTC
CASSSESTGSGYEQYF
>TRBJ2-2|TRBV19|-|-
TGTGCCAGTAGTATAGACACCCCCGGGGAGCTGTTTTTT
CASSIDTPGELFF
>TRBJ2-7|TRBV7-9|TRBD1|-
TGTGCCAGCAGCTTATTCCCTGTAGGGACAGGGAACCACGAGCAGTACTTC
CASSLFPVGTGNHEQYF
>TRBJ2-2|TRBV27|-|-
TGTGCCAGCAGTTTAGACCGGGAGCTGTTTTTT
CASSLDRELFF
>TRBJ2-3|TRBV4-1|TRBD2|-
TGCGCCAGCAGCCAAGCGGGGGGGCCGAGAGATACGCAGTATTTT
CASSQAGGPRDTQYF
>TRBJ1-4|TRBV30|TRBD1|few
TGTGCCTGGAGTGCGATGGGACAGGGGGCTGAAAAACTGTTTTTT
CAWSAMGQGAEKLFF
>TRBJ2-2|TRBV7-9|-|once
TGTGCCAGCAGCTTCCGGGACACCCCGTCCACCGGGGAGCTGTTTTTT
CASSFRDTPSTGELFF
>TRBJ2-1|TRBV10-2|-|-
TGCGCCAGCAGTGAGGGAAGGGAGCAGTTCTTC
CASSEGREQFF
>TRBJ2-7|TRBV27|-|-
TGTGCCAGCAGTTTATCACGCTCGGGCGAGCAGTACTTC
CASSLSRSGEQYF
>TRBJ2-7|TRBV19|TRBD1|-
TGTGCCAGTAGTACCATACCGGGACAGGGGATTTACGAGCAGTACTTC
CASSTIPGQGIYEQYF
>TRBJ2-1|TRBV27|-|-
TGTGCCAGCAGTTTATCCACAGGGAACAATGAGCAGTTCTTC
CASSLSTGNNEQFF